This TCR beta chain was identified during a study of T cell responses to AZD1222 COVID-19 vaccine. Whole-study results and caveats: Only a handful of people who got AZD1222 tested seropositive at baseline. The donor group comprised mostly white British people and more females; the analysis possibly underestimated clonal diversity.

This table comes from immunoSEQ multiplex PCR, and its TCRdb copy is limited to in-frame clones, with some not included. Among 130,000 or so clones, roughly 93% were seen once, and the ten largest hold around 0.99%. As concerns this clone: The antigen is not known.

Germline V gene data show CDR1 as SGHRS and CDR2 as YFSETQ. The CDR3 has 14 amino acids. Trimming removed 4 bases at V and 0 bases at J, with 11 bases between. This specimen consisted of peripheral blood, obtained 28 days after the second AZD1222 dose. The chain is built from TRBV5-1 and TRBJ2-7; D is undetermined. This clonotype originated in an adult who received the AZD1222 COVID-19 vaccine. CDR3 amino acids: CASSPLSSSYEQYF. CDR3 nucleotide sequence: TGCGCCAGCAGCCCTCTGTCTAGCTCCTACGAGCAGTACTTC.